This T cell receptor (beta chain) was retrieved from a study of cytomegalovirus exposure and HLA in healthy donors (dated by TCRdb to 2015 to 2018). Context from the whole study: An earlier analysis of roughly 570 of the donors reported 276 Gb of sequence data and around 100 million unique TCR beta sequences obtained from some 200 million T cells. Every discovery cohort repertoire had been produced on one sequencing platform. Genome-wide SNP genotypes for about three fifths of the roughly 670 donors were used in a later genetic analysis, which treated that subset as a discovery cohort. In an earlier analysis of 500 to 650 of the donors, high-throughput TCR beta sequencing was used to judge whether each TCR beta V gene segment behaved as functional or pseudogenic. The study was designed to test whether signatures of past pathogen exposure could be identified by cataloging public T cell receptors. The study profiled the T cell repertoires of fewer than 850 subjects by immunosequencing and related them to cytomegalovirus serostatus. Rather than drawing on any new phenotypic data, the later analysis identified candidate immune exposures from TCR beta sequences and the way those sequences occurred across donors. In addition to the first cohort of 666 subjects, a separate validation cohort of approximately 130 different subjects was used. Of the 300 to 400 genotyped donors, roughly 80% fell in the genetic ancestry cluster associated with self-reported Caucasian donors. Approximately 310 gigabases of sequencing data and 70 million to 85 million unique TCR sequences were included in an early release covering about 620 HLA-typed donors. Four to six DR-DQ haplotypes were handled as single units for association and clustering because linkage in the cohort was strong. To study patterns of TCR occurrence, a later analysis re-analyzed previously published TCR beta repertoires from around 670 donors and added high-resolution HLA genotyping. Class I and class II HLA loci were covered by the typing at four-digit resolution. Donor age, sex, ethnicity and CMV serostatus were collected together with the repertoire data. The number of donors typed differed by locus, with about 629-630 for A, B, C, DRB1 and DQB1, around 500 for DQA1, over 600 for DPA1, and over 400 for DPB1. Among about 390 genotyped donors of the cohort, an average of about 240,000 unique TCR beta nucleotide sequences were sequenced per donor, around a sixth of them non-productive. To predict cytomegalovirus infection status, the study combined high-throughput TCR immunosequencing, statistical association of individual TCRs with disease status, and machine learning. Overall results and qualifications from the work: The classifier was reported to diagnose cytomegalovirus status with high specificity and sensitivity in both the original and validation cohorts. This cohort had only TCR beta chains sequenced, and the lack of alpha or paired-chain data limited which features could be detected. According to the authors, the approach could potentially be generalized to other disease states and immunological phenotypes. In vitro tests confirmed that three of the cytomegalovirus-associated TCR beta chains recognize cytomegalovirus antigens. A further reported finding was that TCR beta sequences accurately predicted the HLA-A and HLA-B alleles for most subjects in the first cohort. Specific HLA alleles were associated with more than 15,000 TCR beta sequences at a false discovery rate of 0.05 in a later analysis. In a later genetic analysis, fewer N-insertions in productive TCRs were reported among donors in an Asian-associated ancestry cluster than the roughly 670-donor mean. In a later analysis, HLA-associated TCR beta chains were found to be more clonally expanded and to have lower generation probabilities than equally common non-associated chains. A later analysis found that TCR association rates varied across HLA loci, with DRB1 alleles showing the most associated TCRs and HLA-C alleles the fewest. An earlier analysis of several hundred of the donors showed that most TCR beta V segments appeared in productive rearrangements either about 90% or about 30% of the time, which broadly matched IMGT annotations. Sequencing depth was assumed to be roughly uniform across donors in the presence/absence analyses, though that assumption may not hold. Correlated functional status among segregating V segments might be attributable to linkage disequilibrium, but an unknown experimental factor could not be ruled out. In a later analysis, several top co-occurrence clusters were reported to appear linked to parvovirus B19, influenza, CMV and Epstein-Barr virus. CMV serostatus was the only immune exposure information available for the cohort. While some public TCRs were present in many individuals, most TCR sequences turned up only very rarely across donors. Some IMGT-functional V segments, including TRBV6-2 and TRBV6-3, could not be distinguished by the 87-base-pair reads and were therefore excluded. In a later genetic analysis, a missense DCLRE1C variant was associated with V-gene and J-gene trimming of TCR beta chains, and the association was replicated in an independent cohort. In the study, some 180 TCR beta chains were listed as associated with cytomegalovirus. Because counts were too low, roughly 18 rarely observed V segments, including chromosome 9 orphons, were left out of the earlier analysis of some 640 of the donors. Because some donors lacked HLA typing at each locus, the association tests relied only on the typed subset. Strong co-occurrence of HLA alleles, especially DR and DQ, made assigning TCR associations to individual alleles difficult. A cluster of highly shared sequence variants was judged likely to be a technical artifact of the sequencing pipeline. In a later analysis, most CMV-associated TCR beta chains were found to appear HLA-restricted, with HLA associations seemingly driven largely by CMV exposure.

Library preparation employed the immunoSEQ multiplex PCR assay. The multiplex PCR relied on a mix of 60 forward primers for TCR Vbeta segments and 13 reverse primers for TCR Jbeta segments. The CDR3 region of rearranged TCR beta genes was amplified from genomic DNA by a multiplex PCR assay. Amplified TCR beta libraries were sequenced as 87-base-pair reads on the Illumina HiSeq System. In the authors' own workflow: In a later analysis, 70 million to 95 million unique TCR beta chains were counted across the roughly 670 repertoires, and approximately 9.9 million of these chains were shared by at least two donors. Raw reads were error-corrected and collapsed into unique sequences with a nearest-neighbor algorithm that merged closely related sequences to remove PCR and sequencing errors. To assign V, D and J gene segments, CDR3 sequences were aligned to IMGT reference sequences. Each retained sequence needed at least a six-nucleotide match to both a V gene segment and a J gene segment. Rearrangements were classified as productive when the CDR3 lacked stop codons and remained in frame with V and J, and all other rearrangements were classified as non-productive. Following IMGT convention, CDR3 was defined as the stretch from the second conserved V-encoded cysteine to the conserved J-encoded phenylalanine. The earlier analysis of 450 to 750 of the donors excluded any sequence lacking an unambiguous match to a single V gene segment. An earlier analysis of 587 of the donors called V segments functional above 56.7% productive rearrangements and segregating when the between-donor standard deviation exceeded 5%. A statistical classification framework was developed to diagnose cytomegalovirus status using the catalog of TCR beta chain sequences. In a later analysis, TCR nucleotide sequences were compared against IMGT/GENE-DB human TR gene sequences so that V and J genes could be assigned. The TCRdist pipeline was used in a later analysis to assign CDR3 sequences and most-parsimonious VDJ recombination scenarios. In a later analysis, each TCR beta chain was defined by its CDR3 amino acid sequence together with its V-gene family, and reads without a unique V-gene family were excluded. To address suspected cross-contamination and a sequencing artifact, a later analysis removed 592 highly shared, low-generation-probability nucleotide sequences. A later analysis calculated a clonal expansion index for each public chain from normalized within-repertoire ranks of inferred template counts. Generation probabilities in a later analysis came from a VDJ recombination model fitted to out-of-frame rearrangements, and those results were checked against IGoR. Hypergeometric tests were used in a later analysis to score TCR-TCR, TCR-HLA and TCR-CMV co-occurrence, with a repertoire-size bias correction applied to the TCR pairs. False discovery rates were estimated in a later analysis by permuting HLA or CMV assignments 20 times. A later analysis grouped co-occurring TCRs with DBSCAN, adding TCRdist sequence similarity when clustering within HLA-allele-positive subsets. Co-occurrence clustering excluded repertoires with fewer than 30,000 or more than 120,000 public chains, plus five with anomalous nucleotide sharing. The source is immuneACCESS, and TCRdb retained only in-frame sequences with V and J called. Part of the clones is not carried over; for the studies checked, unresolved V genes explain less than half of this, and the remainder is unexplained. For V, J and clone size, that table is used; D and trimming come from the DNA. This sample has around 65,000 clones in its table, and about 78% of those were observed once. Of the sample, under 3% is held by the ten largest clones.

The cohort comprised 550 to 700 healthy bone marrow donors. All cohort members were sampled while nominally healthy, although unrecorded immune exposures were likely present. The donor tested CMV seropositive, placing the donor among the roughly 300 seropositive members of the cohort. Each donor provided a peripheral blood sample, and peripheral blood mononuclear cells were used for TCR beta sequencing. The Qiagen DNeasy Blood Extraction Kit was used to extract genomic DNA from the blood cell samples. A remark on this clone: Its antigen specificity is not known. No quality values exist for individual bases; no much larger clone is one base distant.

CDR1 is given as MGHRA and CDR2 as YSYEKL, both from the germline V gene. V gives up 1 base and J gives up 6 bases, and the segment between their germline ends measures 7 bases. The CDR3 runs 14 amino acids, cysteine and phenylalanine included. The retained sequence is limited to the CDR3, 42 bases, with the frame set at the first base. This clonotype was sampled from a girl aged 10-17 years in good health and CMV-seropositive. Recombination connected TRBV4-1 to TRBJ1-6; there is no confident call for the D gene. The sample comprised PBMCs. The nucleotides are TGCGCCAGCAGCCAAGTGACGGGTAATTCACCCCTCCACTTT. Translated, this is CASSQVTGNSPLHF.